The clone carrying this T cell receptor beta chain was seen many times. Its specificity is unknown. Uncontrolled infections, pregnancy, lactation or other autoimmune diseases led to patient exclusion. Orbital computed tomography, thyroid ultrasound, TRAb, serum thyroxine and clinical symptoms formed the basis of diagnosis. Researchers took RNA transcripts and amplified TCR beta CDR3 regions from them. The authors performed first-round RT-PCR with HTBI primers and then a second-round multiplex PCR. TCRdb analysed the multiplex PCR reads with MiXCR anew, one entry per CDR3 protein. The table lists about half a million distinct CDR3 sequences, approximately 15% of them singletons. These data are taken from a study of Graves' ophthalmopathy and Graves' hyperthyroidism. Study overall: Peripheral blood (taken before any treatment) was collected at initial diagnosis.

Study conclusions and caveats: Ophthalmopathy progression was predicted with 65% to 71% sensitivity and approximately 79% specificity.

Trimming shortened V by 4 bases and J by 6 bases, and 6 bases separated the two germline ends. Looked up from germline, CDR1 is SGHTA and CDR2 is FQGTGA. This CDR3 is built from 12 residues. The sequence was collected from a woman aged 25 to 39 with Graves' ophthalmopathy. Sequencing was done on a sample of blood. This rearrangement joins TRBV7-3 to TRBJ2-2; D is ambiguous. In DNA, the CDR3 is TGTGCCAGCAGCTCGAGACCCGGGGAGCTGTTTTTT. It yields the protein CASSSRPGELFF.